This TCR beta chain was profiled in a study of blood T cell repertoires in COVID-19. As for the study in general: Spain, Italy and the United States supplied samples that represented acute and convalescent COVID-19.

How the authors handled the data: The authors estimated nucleated cell counts from reference gene primer amplification. The protocol was immunoSEQ multiplex PCR, while the TCRdb copy is restricted to in-frame clones and leaves out a portion. V and J calls and clone size follow that table, whereas D and trimming were derived from the DNA. The sample includes almost 200,000 clones, roughly three quarters of them seen just once. This CDR3 spans 15 amino acids. V lost 4 bases, J lost 3 bases, and 4 bases stayed unmatched. Germline V lookup: CDR1 LGHNA, CDR2 YSLEER. The sample comprised peripheral blood. The TCR sequence derives from a woman aged 40 to 49 with COVID-19, enrolled during active disease. The chain uses TRBV4-3 and TRBJ2-1; 9 nucleotides line up with TRBD2. CDR3 protein: CASSRQRGVYNEQFF. As DNA, the CDR3 is TGCGCCAGCAGCCGGCAGCGGGGGGTCTACAATGAGCAGTTCTTC.